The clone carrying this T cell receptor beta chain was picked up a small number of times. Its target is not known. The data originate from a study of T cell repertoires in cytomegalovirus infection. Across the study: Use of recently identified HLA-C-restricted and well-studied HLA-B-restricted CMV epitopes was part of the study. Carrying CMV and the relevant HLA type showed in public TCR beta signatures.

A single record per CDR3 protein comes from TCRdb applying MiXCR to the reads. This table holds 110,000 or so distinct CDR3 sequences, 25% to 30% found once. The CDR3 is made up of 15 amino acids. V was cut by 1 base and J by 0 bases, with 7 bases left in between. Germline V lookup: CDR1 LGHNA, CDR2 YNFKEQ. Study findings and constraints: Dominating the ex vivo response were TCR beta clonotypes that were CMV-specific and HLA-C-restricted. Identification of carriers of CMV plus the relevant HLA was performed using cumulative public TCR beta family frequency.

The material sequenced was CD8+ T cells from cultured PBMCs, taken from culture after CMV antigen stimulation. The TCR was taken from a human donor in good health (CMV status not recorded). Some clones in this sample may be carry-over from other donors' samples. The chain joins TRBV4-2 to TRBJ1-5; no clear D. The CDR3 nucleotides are TGTGCCAGCAGCCAAGCTGTTGATAGCAATCAGCCCCAGCATTTT. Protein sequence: CASSQAVDSNQPQHF.